The 27 T cell receptor beta chains below were found in one sample sequenced in a study of cytomegalovirus exposure and HLA in healthy donors. Primers for the PCR totalled 60 Vbeta and 13 Jbeta. Produced via immunoSEQ multiplex PCR; TCRdb's table is partial and in-frame only. This sample yields 150,000 to 200,000 clones, of which around 62% are seen a single time; under 3% belongs to the top ten. The sample comprised PBMCs. All receptors derive from a man aged 35 to 55 in good health and CMV-seronegative.

The chain combines TRBV6-4 with TRBJ2-1; 10 bases are a match to TRBD1. V trimming: 2 bases; J trimming: 8 bases; junction bases outside the gene matches: 6. CDR3 length equals 15 residues. Germline V gene lookup returns CDR1 MRHNA and CDR2 SNTAGT. The chain's CDR3 is CASSDRTGGKDEQFF. The CDR3 DNA is TGTGCCAGCAGTGACCGGACAGGGGGGAAGGATGAGCAGTTCTTC.

The V and J genes are TRBV18 and TRBJ1-1; possible D gene TRBD1, 6 bases. The CDR3 sequence is 14 residues long. V gave up 5 bases and J gave up 1 base, with 11 bases separating them. Germline V CDR1 and CDR2: KGHSH, LQKENI. DNA for the CDR3: TGTGCCAGCTCAGAACTACAGGGGAACACTGAAGCTTTCTTT. Translating gives CASSELQGNTEAFF.

This chain joins TRBV27 and TRBJ1-6, with D tentatively TRBD1 (5 bases). Trimming took 4 bases from V and 3 from J, leaving 13 bases between them. Per germline, CDR1 MNHEY and CDR2 SMNVEV (reference sequence). The CDR3 is 16 residues long. CDR3 region: CASSSHRGGYNSPLHF. CDR3 nucleotides: TGTGCCAGCAGTTCCCACCGGGGGGGCTATAATTCACCCCTCCACTTT.

V is TRBV2 and J is TRBJ1-5; weak D call: TRBD1 (5 bases). This CDR3 has 15 amino acids. Germline values: CDR1 SNHLY, CDR2 FYNNEI. V was clipped by 3 bases and J by 1 base, with 10 bases between them. The CDR3 DNA sequence: TGTGCCAGCAGTGACGGGCGGGGCAGCAATCAGCCCCAGCATTTT. Translation: CASSDGRGSNQPQHF.

This chain connects TRBV28 to TRBJ2-3; 12 bases map to TRBD2. V was clipped by 7 bases and J by 9 bases; unmatched bases: 17. Germline CDR1 and CDR2: MDHEN and SYDVKM. This CDR3 has 17 amino acids. The CDR3 coding sequence is TGTGCCAGCACCGTGGGTTCTAGCGGGGGGGGACCAGGAACGCAGTATTTT. Translated, it gives CASTVGSSGGGPGTQYF.

This rearrangement joins TRBV5-1 to TRBJ2-3, with D tentatively TRBD2 (6 bases). Trimming removed 3 bases from V and 6 bases from J, with 17 bases in between. Germline values: CDR1 SGHRS, CDR2 YFSETQ. The CDR3 has 15 amino acids. The DNA for the CDR3 is TGCGCCAGCAGCTCAACTGGCGGGGCCGGGGATACGCAGTATTTT. Its protein product is CASSSTGGAGDTQYF.

The DNA of the CDR3 is TGTGCCAGCAGCTTGGACAGGGTGGAGACCCAGTACTTC. Amino acid sequence: CASSLDRVETQYF. The chain employs TRBV5-4 and TRBJ2-5; a weak D match, TRBD1 (6 bases). Trimming took 0 bases from V and 5 from J, leaving 8 bases between them. The CDR3 has 13 residues. From germline, CDR1 is SGHNT and CDR2 YYREEE (reference sequence).

This chain connects TRBV7-6 to TRBJ2-1, with a tentative D call TRBD2 (5 bases). The germline gives CDR1 SGHVS, CDR2 FNYEAQ. This CDR3 spans 14 amino acids. V dropped 4 bases and J dropped 6 bases, with 13 bases sitting between them. CDR3 amino acids: CASSSRRFPNEQFF. In nucleotides, the CDR3 is TGTGCCAGCAGCTCCCGGAGGTTTCCCAATGAGCAGTTCTTC.

The V and J genes are TRBV5-1 and TRBJ1-2, with D possibly matching TRBD1 (6 bases). This CDR3 region has 16 residues. Germline assignment: CDR1 SGHRS and CDR2 YFSETQ. The V end lost 0 bases, the J end lost 0 bases, and 12 bases lay between the germline ends. CDR3 loop: CASSLAAGATNYGYTF. The DNA for the CDR3 is TGCGCCAGCAGCTTGGCCGCAGGGGCGACTAACTATGGCTACACCTTC.

The gene calls are TRBV11-2 and TRBJ2-1; D gene ambiguous. V was trimmed by 1 base and J by 4 bases, leaving 5 bases between them. Germline CDR1 reads SGHAT; CDR2 reads FQNNGV. The CDR3 totals 13 residues. The CDR3 protein is CASSLALYNEQFF. As DNA, the CDR3 is TGTGCCAGCAGCTTAGCCCTGTACAATGAGCAGTTCTTC.

The rearrangement uses TRBV9 and TRBJ1-2; TRBD1 matches 7 bases. V lost 3 bases, J lost 6 bases, and 17 bases stayed unmatched. Germline V CDR1 and CDR2: SGDLS, YYNGEE. The length of the CDR3 is 17 residues. CDR3 loop: CASSARADYLQGNGYTF. The CDR3 bases are TGTGCCAGCAGCGCGAGAGCAGACTATCTACAGGGGAATGGCTACACCTTC.

This clone was seen once. The CDR3 protein is CAWGTGTGGDTQYF. For the CDR3, the DNA is TGTGCCTGGGGGACCGGGACAGGGGGAGATACGCAGTATTTT. The V and J genes are TRBV30 and TRBJ2-3; TRBD1 aligns across 11 bases. With 5 bases clipped from V and 5 bases from J, the junction kept 6 bases outside the gene matches. Germline V gene data show CDR1 as GTSNPN and CDR2 as SVGIG (reference sequence). The CDR3 runs to 14 residues.

The J gene is TRBJ2-5, the V gene TRBV6-5; TRBD2 matches at 8 bases. Germline V lookup: CDR1 MNHEY, CDR2 SVGAGI. With 5 bases clipped from V and 11 bases from J, the junction kept 16 bases outside the gene matches. CDR3 length: 15 residues. The DNA for the CDR3 is TGTGCCAGCAGTGGCTCTCTCGGGGGGGCGAGAGAGCAGTACTTC. Its protein product is CASSGSLGGAREQYF.

V is TRBV7-2 and J is TRBJ2-2; TRBD2 matches at 7 bases. Germline CDR1 SGHTA, CDR2 FQGNSA. This CDR3 is 19 amino acids long. With V trimmed by 1 base and J by 5 bases, 16 bases remained unmatched. Here the CDR3 reads CASSLVFLRASGATGELFF. CDR3 coding DNA: TGTGCCAGCAGCTTAGTCTTTCTGCGGGCTAGCGGTGCTACCGGGGAGCTGTTTTTT.

The CDR3: CASSSNRFSGNTIYF. CDR3 DNA: TGTGCCAGCAGCTCGAACAGGTTCTCTGGAAACACCATATATTTT. V is TRBV7-9 and J is TRBJ1-3, with D tentatively TRBD1 (5 bases). Trimming cost V 4 bases and J 0 bases, with 10 bases left between them. The CDR3 contains 15 residues. CDR1 SEHNR and CDR2 FQNEAQ come from the germline V gene (reference sequence).

The chain couples TRBV7-6 to TRBJ2-7; D remains unclear. CDR3 length: 14 residues. Germline CDR1 reads SGHVS; CDR2 reads FNYEAQ. Deletions cut 1 base from V and 2 bases from J, with 9 bases between. The CDR3 loop reads CASSLELSTYEQYF. DNA of the CDR3: TGTGCCAGCAGCTTAGAACTTTCAACCTACGAGCAGTACTTC. Filled out from reference TRBV7-6 and TRBJ2-7, the complete variable domain reads GAGVSQSPRYKVTKRGQDVALRCDPISGHVSLYWYRQALGQGPEFLTYFNYEAQQDKSGLPNDRFSAERPEGSISTLTIQRTEQRDSAMYRCASSLELSTYEQYFGPGTRLTVT.

The V and J genes are TRBV18 and TRBJ1-1; no definite D call. Germline-derived CDR1 and CDR2 are KGHSH and LQKENI. V was clipped by 0 bases and J by 0 bases, with 11 bases between them. CDR3 length: 16 amino acids. The CDR3 DNA is TGTGCCAGCTCACCACCGTCGGGAAACATGAACACTGAAGCTTTCTTT. This codes for CASSPPSGNMNTEAFF.

The chain has TRBV5-6 and TRBJ1-6; D is unclear. This CDR3 contains 16 residues. Between the trimmed V and J ends, which lost 7 bases and 4 bases, there was a span of 18 bases. Germline V gene lookup returns CDR1 SGHDT and CDR2 YYEEEE. The CDR3: CASRLGGKGYNSPLHF. Here the CDR3 DNA reads TGTGCCAGCCGTCTAGGCGGGAAAGGGTATAATTCACCCCTCCACTTT.

This clone was picked up a small number of times. The J gene is TRBJ2-1, the V gene TRBV5-1; 9 bases fit TRBD1. Germline CDR1 is SGHRS and CDR2 is YFSETQ. The CDR3 has 14 residues. Losses at the gene ends were 3 bases for V and 4 bases for J; bases not matched to a gene: 2. As DNA, the CDR3 is TGCGCCAGCAGCTCGGGGACAGGGTACAATGAGCAGTTCTTC. It translates to CASSSGTGYNEQFF.

The chain employs TRBV7-3 and TRBJ2-3; 10 nucleotides match TRBD2. The ends lost 2 bases at V and 4 bases at J; junction bases unmatched: 6. Germline CDR1 SGHTA, CDR2 FQGTGA. The CDR3 is made up of 16 amino acids. CDR3 nucleotides: TGTGCCAGCAGCTTACAAAGCGGGGGGGGCCCAGATACGCAGTATTTT. This codes for CASSLQSGGGPDTQYF.

The chain carries TRBV29-1 and TRBJ2-7, with 10 positions matching TRBD2. The J segment lost 7 bases and the V segment lost 0 bases, leaving 12 bases of the junction unmatched. Germline assignment: CDR1 SQVTM and CDR2 ANQGSEA. This CDR3 comprises 16 residues. CDR3: CSVEDPTSGSMQEQYF. The CDR3, as DNA: TGCAGCGTTGAAGATCCGACTAGCGGGTCAATGCAGGAGCAGTACTTC.

A note on this clone: The sample carries other DNA sequences with the same CDR3. V usage is TRBV19 and J usage is TRBJ1-2; 9 positions agree with TRBD1. V dropped 6 bases and J dropped 2; count of bases not matched to a gene: 4. The CDR3 length is 14 residues. Germline CDR1 LNHDA, CDR2 SQIVND (reference sequence). The CDR3 DNA sequence: TGTGCCAGTAGGAGGGACAGGGCCAACTATGGCTACACCTTC. This encodes CASRRDRANYGYTF.

This chain joins TRBV27 and TRBJ1-1; no clear D gene. The germline CDR1 and CDR2 sequences are MNHEY and SMNVEV (reference sequence). The CDR3 runs to 14 residues. V was shortened by 5 bases and J by 3 bases, with 13 bases between the two germline ends. The CDR3 DNA follows: TGTGCCAGCAGTCTTCGGGGATGGGACACTGAAGCTTTCTTT. This translates into CASSLRGWDTEAFF.

The J gene is TRBJ2-7, the V gene TRBV19; 7 bases agree with TRBD1. Germline lookup yields CDR1 LNHDA and CDR2 SQIVND (reference sequence). V trimming: 5 bases; J trimming: 2 bases; junction bases outside the gene matches: 9. This CDR3 is built from 15 residues. CDR3 residues: CASSVRQGEAYEQYF. The CDR3 bases are TGTGCCAGTAGTGTCCGACAGGGAGAGGCCTACGAGCAGTACTTC.

This chain links TRBV27 with TRBJ1-3, with D possibly matching TRBD1 (5 bases). Germline values: CDR1 MNHEY, CDR2 SMNVEV (reference sequence). V gave up 6 bases and J gave up 4 bases, with 16 bases separating them. This CDR3 is 15 amino acids long. DNA of the CDR3: TGTGCCAGCAGGCGATGGGGGGGATCGGGAAACACCATATATTTT. This sequence encodes CASRRWGGSGNTIYF.

V gene TRBV11-2 combines with J gene TRBJ2-2; D is perhaps TRBD1 (6 bases). V lost 6 bases and J lost 2, with 13 bases in between. The CDR3 is 15 amino acids. The V gene's germline CDR1 is SGHAT and CDR2 FQNNGV. The CDR3 reads CASSFTGFNTGELFF. The CDR3 DNA reads as TGTGCCAGCAGTTTCACAGGGTTCAACACCGGGGAGCTGTTTTTT.

This sequence joins TRBV14 and TRBJ2-1; D gene unclear. There are 13 residues in the CDR3. Per germline, CDR1 SGHDN and CDR2 FVKESK. The V and J ends lost 7 bases and 0 bases respectively, with 7 bases between them. The CDR3 here is CASKFSSYNEQFF. In DNA, the CDR3 is TGTGCCAGCAAATTTAGCTCCTACAATGAGCAGTTCTTC.